This entry is about one T cell receptor beta chain. These data are taken from a study of PD-L1 blockade in urothelial cancer. Overall study context: Blood analysis was done at 3 weeks (second dose) and 6 weeks after treatment began. Each blood sample yielded a median of approximately 140,000 T cells.

Clones were read by immunoSEQ multiplex PCR, and TCRdb kept only the in-frame ones, dropping some. The data hold around 110,000 clones, with 80% to 90% observed a single time. J lost 5 bases, V lost 4 bases, and 5 bases had no gene match. Germline values: CDR1 SGHDT, CDR2 YYEEEE. This CDR3 spans 13 amino acids. Time point specified: peripheral blood 6 weeks after treatment start. Diagnoses among patients were locally advanced or metastatic urothelial carcinoma. This material consisted of PBMCs, taken around atezolizumab (anti-PD-L1) treatment. The rearrangement joins TRBV5-6 to TRBJ2-5; TRBD1 matches 7 bases. The TCR originated in a man aged 55 to 70 with urothelial cancer. The CDR3 sequence is CASSRRGWETQYF. CDR3 nucleotide sequence: TGTGCCAGCAGCCGCAGGGGGTGGGAGACCCAGTACTTC. Drawing the rest from reference TRBV5-6 and TRBJ2-5, the complete variable domain is DAGVTQSPTHLIKTRGQQVTLRCSPKSGHDTVSWYQQALGQGPQFIFQYYEEEERQRGNFPDRFSGHQFPNYSSELNVNALLLGDSALYLCASSRRGWETQYFGPGTRLLVL.